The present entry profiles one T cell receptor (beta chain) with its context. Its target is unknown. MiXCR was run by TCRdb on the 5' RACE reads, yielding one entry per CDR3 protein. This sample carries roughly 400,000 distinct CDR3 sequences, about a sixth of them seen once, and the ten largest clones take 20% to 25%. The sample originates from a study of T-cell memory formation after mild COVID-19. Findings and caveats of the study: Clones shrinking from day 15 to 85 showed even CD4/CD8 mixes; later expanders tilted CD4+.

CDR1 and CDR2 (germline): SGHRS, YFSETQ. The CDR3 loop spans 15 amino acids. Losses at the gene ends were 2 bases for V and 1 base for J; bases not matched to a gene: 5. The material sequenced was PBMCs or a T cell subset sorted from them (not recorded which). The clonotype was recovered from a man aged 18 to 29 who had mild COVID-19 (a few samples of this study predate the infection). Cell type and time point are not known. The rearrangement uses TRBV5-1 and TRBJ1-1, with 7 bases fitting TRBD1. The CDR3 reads CASSLQTGPNTEAFF. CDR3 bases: TGCGCCAGCAGCTTACAGACAGGGCCGAACACTGAAGCTTTCTTT.